Listed here is a single T cell receptor (beta chain). Which antigen it targets is not known. Per-base quality was not reported, and no clone a single base away is much larger than it. The data originate from a study of PD-1 blockade in classical Hodgkin lymphoma (dated by TCRdb to the early 2020s). In terms of the full investigation: Nivolumab dosing was 3 mg/kg intravenously every 2 weeks, continuing until either disease progression or unacceptable toxicity. A peripheral blood immune signature of response to PD-1 blockade in classical Hodgkin lymphoma was defined using TCR beta sequencing and CyTOF. General findings and caveats noted by the study authors: Baseline TCR diversity was reported to be lower in newly diagnosed patients than in healthy donors, and even lower in relapsed/refractory patients. CD4+ but not CD8+ TCR diversity rose significantly by C4D1 (p=0.0027 vs p=0.16), most apparent in complete responders (p=0.02). Among trial patients, those achieving complete response had baseline diversity similar to that of newly diagnosed patients, while diversity was significantly lower in partial responders and progressors. Only a single clinical trial cohort was studied, and what caused the repertoire differences, possibly disease activity or prior therapy, remained undefined. Patients starting nivolumab less than 1 year after ASCT had lower diversity and were excluded from later analyses to avoid confounding by immune reconstitution.

The sample's time point label is to be understood as: cycle 1 day 1 (C1D1), immediately before nivolumab initiation. Every trial patient had relapsed following autologous stem cell transplantation, and prior brentuximab vedotin exposure was what differed among cohorts A, B and C. The trial cohort included fewer than 60 patients with relapsed/refractory classical Hodgkin lymphoma, and each patient had a best overall response of complete response, partial response or progressive disease. Trial patients were treated with single-agent nivolumab in the multi-cohort phase II CheckMate 205 trial. An independent review committee assessed best overall response by applying the 2007 International Working Group response criteria. Trial PBMCs were collected immediately before nivolumab initiation (C1D1) and during therapy at cycle 2 day 1 and cycle 4 day 1. After peripheral blood was drawn into 8 mL Vacutainer Cell Preparation Tubes, PBMCs were isolated by centrifugation and then cryopreserved.

Genomic DNA was extracted with the Qiagen DNeasy kit from unsorted PBMCs and from negatively selected CD4+ and CD8+ fractions. TCR beta CDR3 regions were subjected to amplification by immunoSEQ multiplex PCR with primers that anneal to V and J segments. Amplification bias was minimized using a synthetic immune receptor repertoire, and residual bias was removed computationally after sequencing. The authors' analysis ran thus. Repertoire diversity was quantified as the Shannon entropy index using custom Python scripts. The unsorted, CD4+ and CD8+ repertoires were each analyzed separately, with the exception of combined analyses, where CD4+ and CD8+ sequences were merged in silico. Clonal expansion was defined as at least a 2-fold frequency increase after treatment relative to C1D1, with a pseudocount of 0.5 for undetected baseline clones. Clones with 0 or 1 copy at C1D1 were defined as singleton clones, while clones with 2 or more copies were defined as non-singleton clones. Clones expanded in unsorted samples were labelled as CD4+, CD8+ or unknown by matching protein sequences in sorted samples from the same patient. Wilcoxon tests were applied to paired samples to test diversity changes from C1D1 to C4D1. TCRdb carries this immuneACCESS record with in-frame sequences only. Its versions omit some clonotypes, under half of them owing to an unresolved V gene in the studies checked, with the rest unexplained. V and J calls and clone size follow that table, whereas D and trimming were derived from the DNA. The sample table contains fewer than 20,000 clones; only one count was recorded for 75% to 85% of them. 3.5% to 5% of the sample is held by the ten biggest clonotypes.

This TCR was recovered from a human donor with classical Hodgkin lymphoma. Sequences were derived from peripheral blood mononuclear cells (PBMCs), sampled at baseline.

The nucleotide sequence is given as TGTGCCAGCAGCTCGTCTCCAGGGTCCCACACCGGGGAGCTGTTTTTT. The encoded protein is CASSSSPGSHTGELFF. The sequence links TRBV9 to TRBJ2-2, with TRBD1 as a weak D call on 5 bases. Trimming at the junction amounts to 4 bases on V and 3 bases on J, and the germline ends lie 16 bases apart. The CDR3, from cysteine to phenylalanine, totals 16 residues. Only the CDR3 part of the read is kept: 48 bases, read in frame from the first base. For CDR1 and CDR2, the germline V gene lists SGDLS and YYNGEE.